One sample yielded the 15 T cell receptor beta chains listed below, sequenced in a study of T-cell memory formation after mild COVID-19. MiXCR, run by TCRdb on the 5' RACE reads, gives a single entry per CDR3 protein. The sample includes around 530,000 distinct CDR3 sequences, roughly 21% of them seen just once. Specimen: PBMCs or a T cell subset sorted from them (not recorded which). The receptors originated from an adult woman who had mild COVID-19 (a few samples of this study predate the infection). Cell type and time point are not known.

This clonotype was counted between two and nine times. This sequence joins TRBV3-1 and TRBJ2-7; 7 nucleotides match TRBD1. The CDR3 covers 15 residues. After removal of 5 bases from V and 6 bases from J, the junction contained 13 bases not matched to a gene. The germline gives CDR1 LGHDT, CDR2 YNNKEL (reference sequence). The CDR3 sequence: CASSFRTQPGGEQYF. CDR3 sequence (DNA): TGTGCCAGCAGCTTCCGGACGCAACCAGGGGGCGAGCAGTACTTC.

The table lists this clonotype with many counts. The gene calls are TRBV9 and TRBJ2-7; D unresolved. Per germline, CDR1 SGDLS and CDR2 YYNGEE. The CDR3 extends over 10 amino acids. V lost 6 bases, J lost 5 bases, and 6 bases lay in between. This chain's CDR3 is CASTSHEQYF. CDR3 sequence (DNA): TGTGCCAGCACGAGCCACGAGCAGTACTTC. Based on the CDR3 plus reference TRBV9 and TRBJ2-7, the full variable domain is DSGVTQTPKHLITATGQRVTLRCSPRSGDLSVYWYQQSLDQGLQFLIQYYNGEERAKGNILERFSAQQFPDLHSELNLSSLELGDSALYFCASTSHEQYFGPGTRLTVT.

This clonotype occurred a few times. This chain links TRBV7-3 with TRBJ1-4; D perhaps matches TRBD1 (6 bases). Trimming took off 2 bases at V and 6 bases at J, with 10 bases between the two ends. CDR1 and CDR2 from the germline V gene are SGHTA and FQGTGA. CDR3 length equals 14 residues. CDR3 DNA: TGTGCCAGCAGCTTACAGGGGATTTATGAAAAACTGTTTTTT. Translated: CASSLQGIYEKLFF.

The table lists this clonotype with a few counts. The chain combines TRBV5-1 with TRBJ2-3, with D perhaps matching TRBD2 (5 bases). The CDR3 has 15 amino acids. V was clipped by 2 bases and J by 4 bases, with 14 bases between them. Germline CDR1 is SGHRS and CDR2 is YFSETQ. The CDR3 bases are TGCGCCAGCAGCTTAGGGAGCCCCGCGGCAGATACGCAGTATTTT. It encodes CASSLGSPAADTQYF.

This clonotype was seen a few times. The rearrangement links TRBV5-1 to TRBJ2-3; the D gene is possibly TRBD1 (7 bases). Germline V lookup: CDR1 SGHRS, CDR2 YFSETQ. V dropped 2 bases and J dropped 2 bases, with 12 bases sitting between them. The CDR3 contains 15 residues. CDR3 protein: CASSLGGGYTDTQYF. The CDR3 DNA follows: TGCGCCAGCAGCTTAGGAGGGGGCTACACAGATACGCAGTATTTT.

This clonotype was observed a few times. This chain joins TRBV10-3 and TRBJ2-7, with D possibly called TRBD1 or TRBD2 (5 bases each). CDR1 is ENHRY, CDR2 SYGVKD, per germline. V was cut by 2 bases and J by 3 bases, with 11 bases left in between. This CDR3 spans 14 amino acids. CDR3 nucleotide sequence: TGTGCCATCAGTGAGCGAGGGGTGGGCTACGAGCAGTACTTC. It is translated as CAISERGVGYEQYF.

The V call is TRBV19, the J call TRBJ2-7; TRBD2 is a possible D gene (5 bases). Trimming took 5 bases from V and 5 from J, leaving 19 bases between them. The germline V gene encodes CDR1 LNHDA and CDR2 SQIVND (reference sequence). CDR3 length equals 15 residues. DNA of the CDR3: TGTGCCAGTAGTTCATGGACTGTCCGGAGGAACGAGCAGTACTTC. Translating gives CASSSWTVRRNEQYF.

V and J are TRBV5-6 and TRBJ2-7, with D unclear. The V end lost 4 bases, the J end lost 7 bases, and 12 bases lay between the germline ends. The length of the CDR3 is 12 residues. Germline V CDR1 and CDR2: SGHDT, YYEEEE. CDR3 sequence (DNA): TGTGCCAGCAGCCCGCTAGGCAGGGAGCAGTACTTC. Its translation is CASSPLGREQYF.

This clonotype showed up just a few times. The CDR3 sequence is CASSLYNVDRDTEAFF. The CDR3, as DNA: TGTGCCAGCAGCTTATATAATGTGGACAGGGACACTGAAGCTTTCTTT. This rearrangement joins TRBV7-9 to TRBJ1-1; TRBD1 matches 8 bases. Germline-derived CDR1 and CDR2 are SEHNR and FQNEAQ (reference sequence). The CDR3 has 16 amino acids. The junction had 8 bases not matched to a gene; V was cut back by 2 bases and J by 3 bases.

This clonotype was counted between two and nine times. This chain joins TRBV24-1 and TRBJ2-1; tentative D call: TRBD1 (6 bases). Germline CDR1 reads KGHDR; CDR2 reads SFDVKD. The ends were cut back, 6 bases at V and 1 base at J, with 12 bases in the middle. The CDR3 is 15 amino acids. CDR3 amino acids: CATSPPQGSYNEQFF. As DNA, the CDR3 is TGTGCCACCAGTCCGCCTCAGGGGTCCTACAATGAGCAGTTCTTC.

The chain uses TRBV7-6 and TRBJ2-1, with 14 bases identical to TRBD2. The CDR3 consists of 17 residues. The germline CDR1 and CDR2 sequences are SGHVS and FNYEAQ. V shed 5 bases and J 5 bases; nucleotides not matched to a gene: 8. The chain's CDR3 is CASSPRLAGGLNNEQFF. In DNA form, the CDR3 reads TGTGCCAGCAGCCCGAGACTAGCGGGAGGGCTAAACAATGAGCAGTTCTTC.

The gene calls are TRBV19 and TRBJ1-5, with TRBD1 identical over 7 bases. The ends lost 4 bases at V and 6 bases at J; junction bases unmatched: 9. The CDR3 runs to 15 residues. Germline assignment: CDR1 LNHDA and CDR2 SQIVND (reference sequence). This chain's CDR3 is CASSTPDRVSQPQHF. The CDR3 region has the DNA TGTGCCAGTAGTACCCCAGACAGGGTAAGTCAGCCCCAGCATTTT.

V gene TRBV6-2 or TRBV6-3 combines with J gene TRBJ1-1; D call uncertain. Per germline, CDR1 MNHEY and CDR2 SVGEGT. The CDR3 length is 13 residues. Trimming pared 2 bases from V and 6 bases from J, leaving 10 bases between. The CDR3 DNA sequence: TGTGCCAGCAGTTACATGGCAGGAGCTGAAGCTTTCTTT. This encodes CASSYMAGAEAFF.

This chain connects TRBV5-1 to TRBJ1-1; D is unclear. This CDR3 spans 13 amino acids. The germline CDR1 and CDR2 sequences are SGHRS and YFSETQ. V lost 1 base, J lost 10 bases, and 14 bases lay in between. CDR3 sequence (DNA): TGCGCCAGCAGCTTGAGTAGCCAACAACGAGCTTTCTTT. This encodes CASSLSSQQRAFF.

The gene calls are TRBV20-1 and TRBJ2-5; D is perhaps TRBD2 (6 bases). The CDR3 totals 15 residues. V was pared by 0 bases and J by 4 bases, with 15 bases between. Germline CDR1 reads DFQATT; CDR2 reads SNEGSKA (reference sequence). CDR3 sequence reads: CSARDRRDGGETQYF. CDR3 sequence (DNA): TGCAGTGCTAGAGATCGGCGGGACGGGGGAGAGACCCAGTACTTC.